These 32 T cell receptor beta chains were sequenced from one sample in a study of blood T cell repertoires in COVID-19. The assay was immunoSEQ multiplex PCR, and TCRdb's table has in-frame clones only and misses some. The data hold roughly 290,000 clones, with approximately 83% observed a single time. Sequenced input: peripheral blood. Source of these receptors: a woman between 25 and 40 years old who had recovered from COVID-19.

V and J are TRBV19 and TRBJ2-3, with TRBD1 identical over 9 bases. The ends lost 3 bases at V and 3 bases at J; junction bases unmatched: 1. CDR1 is LNHDA and CDR2 is SQIVND in the germline V gene (reference sequence). The CDR3 runs 14 residues. The CDR3 DNA reads TGTGCCAGTAGTATGACAGGGGGAACAGATACGCAGTATTTT. As protein: CASSMTGGTDTQYF.

The chain uses TRBV6-4 and TRBJ2-3, with a weak D call TRBD1 (6 bases). CDR3 length: 16 residues. V lost 3 bases and J lost 1, with 14 bases in between. CDR1 and CDR2 from the germline V gene are MRHNA and SNTAGT. This CDR3 reads CASSENRERGTDTQYF. CDR3 DNA: TGTGCCAGCAGTGAAAACAGGGAAAGAGGCACAGATACGCAGTATTTT.

V and J are TRBV12-3 or TRBV12-4 and TRBJ2-1, with TRBD1 as a possible D gene (6 bases). This CDR3 has 11 amino acids. V was trimmed by 5 bases and J by 10 bases, leaving 9 bases between them. The CDR3 nucleotides are TGTGCCAGCAGTCCCGGGACAGAGCAGTTCTTC. Amino acids: CASSPGTEQFF.

This clone showed up just a few times. This sequence joins TRBV18 and TRBJ1-5; 8 bases are shared with TRBD1. The J segment lost 3 bases and the V segment lost 5 bases, leaving 15 bases of the junction unmatched. Germline V lookup: CDR1 KGHSH, CDR2 LQKENI. The CDR3 is made up of 18 amino acids. The CDR3, as DNA: TGTGCCAGCTCAACTGACAGGGGTGGGAGCTTGGTCAATCAGCCCCAGCATTTT. It specifies CASSTDRGGSLVNQPQHF.

The sample holds one count of this clone. The V and J genes are TRBV5-6 and TRBJ2-1, with a tentative D call TRBD1 (5 bases). There are 17 residues in the CDR3. CDR1 and CDR2 (germline): SGHDT, YYEEEE. The V and J ends lost 4 bases and 0 bases respectively, with 17 bases between them. CDR3 amino acids: CASSDSGMAVSYNEQFF. CDR3 DNA: TGTGCCAGCAGCGACTCAGGGATGGCAGTCTCCTACAATGAGCAGTTCTTC.

This chain links TRBV7-2 with TRBJ2-1; 8 nucleotides align to TRBD2. Germline-derived CDR1 and CDR2 are SGHTA and FQGNSA. The junction had 5 bases not matched to a gene; V was cut back by 9 bases and J by 4 bases. This CDR3 is 13 amino acids long. CDR3 loop: CASTSGAYNEQFF. The DNA of the CDR3 is TGTGCCAGTACTAGCGGAGCTTACAATGAGCAGTTCTTC.

The chain recombines TRBV18 with TRBJ2-5; the match to TRBD2 covers 7 bases. The CDR3 has 14 residues. After removal of 3 bases from V and 4 bases from J, the junction contained 5 bases not matched to a gene. Germline V CDR1 and CDR2: KGHSH, LQKENI. Written as DNA, the CDR3 is TGTGCCAGCTCACCCCCGGGAGGCGGAGAGACCCAGTACTTC. Residues: CASSPPGGGETQYF. The full variable domain, its missing parts supplied by reference TRBV18 and TRBJ2-5, is NAGVMQNPRHLVRRRGQEARLRCSPMKGHSHVYWYRQLPEEGLKFMVYLQKENIIDESGMPKERFSAEFPKEGPSILRIQQVVRGDSAAYFCASSPPGGGETQYFGPGTRLLVL.

A few counts support this clone. The V and J genes are TRBV11-3 and TRBJ2-1; TRBD2 matches at 8 bases. Germline V gene data show CDR1 as SGHNT and CDR2 as YENEEA. The J segment lost 6 bases and the V segment lost 3 bases, leaving 4 bases of the junction unmatched. This CDR3 has 14 residues. The CDR3 sequence: CASSLVAGSNEQFF. The CDR3 DNA sequence: TGTGCCAGCAGCTTGGTAGCGGGGTCCAATGAGCAGTTCTTC.

The CDR3 sequence is CASSFGLGSGANVLTF. CDR3 coding DNA: TGCGCCAGCAGCTTCGGACTAGGCTCTGGGGCCAACGTCCTGACTTTC. The J gene is TRBJ2-6, the V gene TRBV5-1; TRBD2 matches 7 bases. The CDR3 extends over 16 amino acids. V shed 2 bases, J shed 0 bases, and the junction held 2 bases outside the gene matches. In germline, CDR1 is SGHRS, CDR2 YFSETQ.

This chain connects TRBV11-2 to TRBJ2-2, with D unclear. The CDR3 has 12 residues. The germline CDR1 and CDR2 sequences are SGHAT and FQNNGV. V lost 1 base to trimming and J lost 9 bases, with 6 bases between them. In nucleotides, the CDR3 is TGTGCCAGCAGCTTAGGAAGCAGGGAGCTGTTTTTT. Its translation: CASSLGSRELFF.

V and J are TRBV2 and TRBJ2-5, with 9 bases aligning to TRBD2. The CDR3 extends over 15 amino acids. Germline trimming cut 6 bases from V and 6 bases from J; bases unmatched to any gene: 11. The germline CDR1 and CDR2 sequences are SNHLY and FYNNEI. The CDR3 nucleotides are TGTGCCAGCAGGTTTGAGGCTAGCGGGGAGAAGACCCAGTACTTC. Translated, it gives CASRFEASGEKTQYF.

CDR3: CASSPAAGWDEQFF. For the CDR3, the DNA is TGTGCCAGCAGCCCAGCGGCTGGGTGGGATGAGCAGTTCTTC. This chain links TRBV13 with TRBJ2-1; weak D call: TRBD2 (5 bases). The CDR3 is 14 amino acids. The V gene's germline CDR1 is PRHDT and CDR2 FYEKMQ (reference sequence). Trimming shortened V by 5 bases and J by 8 bases, and 16 bases separated the two germline ends.

The rearrangement links TRBV6-5 to TRBJ1-1; weak D call: TRBD1 (6 bases). The CDR3 has 15 residues. Trimming cost V 0 bases and J 3 bases, with 11 bases left between them. Germline assignment: CDR1 MNHEY and CDR2 SVGAGI. The CDR3 DNA sequence: TGTGCCAGCAGTTACTCAGGGGGAGGGTACACTGAAGCTTTCTTT. Its translation: CASSYSGGGYTEAFF.

The V and J genes are TRBV7-2 and TRBJ2-3; D unclear. V lost 5 bases and J 0 bases, leaving 12 bases between the germline ends. This CDR3 has 15 amino acids. Germline V CDR1 and CDR2: SGHTA, FQGNSA. Here the CDR3 DNA reads TGTGCCAGCAGCCCACAGCAGCTGAGCACAGATACGCAGTATTTT. This encodes CASSPQQLSTDTQYF.

This clone was picked up a small number of times. The V call is TRBV25-1, the J call TRBJ2-7; 8 nucleotides align to TRBD1. The CDR3 loop spans 17 amino acids. Germline CDR1 MGHDK, CDR2 SYGVNS. V shed 1 base, J shed 3 bases, and the junction held 11 bases outside the gene matches. CDR3: CASSELGQGRGDYEQYF. The CDR3 region has the DNA TGTGCCAGCAGTGAATTAGGACAGGGACGGGGAGACTACGAGCAGTACTTC.

This chain joins TRBV7-9 and TRBJ2-1, with TRBD2 as a possible D gene (5 bases). This CDR3 has 15 amino acids. CDR1 and CDR2 (germline): SEHNR, FQNEAQ (reference sequence). The V and J ends lost 6 bases and 10 bases respectively, with 22 bases between them. As DNA, the CDR3 is TGTGCCAGCAGTTCTCGAGGGCAGAGCGTTCTGGAGCAGTTCTTC. As protein: CASSSRGQSVLEQFF.

The rearrangement links TRBV28 to TRBJ2-7, with D tentatively TRBD2 (5 bases). The germline CDR1 and CDR2 sequences are MDHEN and SYDVKM. V shed 4 bases and J shed 4 bases, with 20 bases lying between them. The CDR3 length is 16 residues. The CDR3, as DNA: TGTGCCAGCAGTTCAGACCACCTTGGACTGACGTACGAGCAGTACTTC. It is translated as CASSSDHLGLTYEQYF. The full variable domain, rest sourced from reference TRBV28 and TRBJ2-7, is DVKVTQSSRYLVKRTGEKVFLECVQDMDHENMFWYRQDPGLGLRLIYFSYDVKMKEKGDIPEGYSVSREKKERFSLILESASTNQTSMYLCASSSDHLGLTYEQYFGPGTRLTVT.

The chain combines TRBV6-5 with TRBJ2-7, with D perhaps matching TRBD1 (6 bases). V was trimmed by 6 bases and J by 1 base, leaving 10 bases between them. The germline V gene encodes CDR1 MNHEY and CDR2 SVGAGI. The CDR3 is 13 amino acids. The CDR3 protein is CASRGGQSYEQYF. In DNA, the CDR3 is TGTGCCAGCAGGGGCGGACAGTCCTACGAGCAGTACTTC.

The rearrangement links TRBV6-5 to TRBJ1-1, with TRBD1 matching 10 bases. Unmatched junction bases numbered 5, after V lost 4 bases and J lost 3 bases. From germline, CDR1 is MNHEY and CDR2 SVGAGI. The CDR3 runs to 15 residues. The CDR3 is CASSSTGTGDTEAFF. The CDR3, as DNA: TGTGCCAGCAGTTCAACCGGGACAGGGGACACTGAAGCTTTCTTT.

This clone appeared once. The chain joins TRBV7-2 to TRBJ2-3; 8 bases are shared with TRBD2. V gave up 5 bases and J gave up 3 bases; unmatched junction bases: 7. This CDR3 is built from 15 residues. Germline V gene sequence: CDR1 SGHTA, CDR2 FQGNSA. CDR3 protein: CASSLGERGTDTQYF. CDR3 bases: TGTGCCAGCAGCCTGGGAGAGCGGGGGACAGATACGCAGTATTTT.

V usage is TRBV21-1 and J usage is TRBJ1-4. TRBV21-1 is listed as a pseudogene. This CDR3 spans 13 amino acids. For the CDR3, the DNA is TGTGCCAGCCGGGGGGCAACTAATGAAAAACTGTTTTTT. This encodes CASRGATNEKLFF.

The chain joins TRBV11-1 to TRBJ1-4, with TRBD1 matching over 8 bases. Per the germline V gene, CDR1 is SGHAT and CDR2 is FQDESV (reference sequence). The CDR3 runs 14 residues. V lost 5 bases to trimming and J lost 9 bases; unmatched junction nucleotides: 8. CDR3: CASSENRQGKKLFF. As DNA, the CDR3 is TGTGCCAGCAGCGAAAACCGACAGGGGAAAAAACTGTTTTTT.

The chain recombines TRBV5-4 with TRBJ1-2; a weak D match, TRBD1 (5 bases). V lost 4 bases, J lost 8 bases, and 15 bases lay in between. The CDR3 length is 13 residues. The germline gives CDR1 SGHNT, CDR2 YYREEE (reference sequence). The CDR3 DNA sequence: TGTGCCAGCAGCCCGGGACCACGGGAGGGCTACACCTTC. Translated: CASSPGPREGYTF.

The chain employs TRBV4-3 and TRBJ2-7; D ambiguous. CDR3 length: 15 amino acids. Germline assignment: CDR1 LGHNA and CDR2 YSLEER. The V end was cut by 3 bases, the J end by 2 bases, with 14 bases between. This chain's CDR3 is CASSHGLTAAYEQYF. CDR3 nucleotides: TGCGCCAGCAGCCACGGATTAACGGCGGCCTACGAGCAGTACTTC.

The J gene is TRBJ1-1, the V gene TRBV7-2; no definite D call. V lost 5 bases to trimming and J lost 1 base, with 14 bases between them. The CDR3 is 15 residues long. Germline CDR1 reads SGHTA; CDR2 reads FQGNSA. The DNA for the CDR3 is TGTGCCAGCAGCCCCTCGAGTGCAAGGAACACTGAAGCTTTCTTT. This codes for CASSPSSARNTEAFF.

V usage is TRBV28 and J usage is TRBJ2-1; 8 positions match TRBD2. Germline CDR1 reads MDHEN; CDR2 reads SYDVKM. The CDR3 totals 15 residues. The trim removed 9 bases at V and 6 bases at J, leaving 13 bases unmatched. The CDR3 coding sequence is TGTGCCAGTACGCCCGGGACTAGAGTCAGCAATGAGCAGTTCTTC. Its translation: CASTPGTRVSNEQFF.

The chain uses TRBV2 and TRBJ2-3, with TRBD2 as a possible D gene (5 bases). The CDR3 sequence is 14 residues long. V was pared by 6 bases and J by 1 base, with 11 bases between. Germline assignment: CDR1 SNHLY and CDR2 FYNNEI. The CDR3 region has the DNA TGTGCCAGCAGGAGGGTGAGCGGCACAGATACGCAGTATTTT. Residues: CASRRVSGTDTQYF.

This clone has a handful of counts. This chain uses TRBV4-3 with TRBJ2-7; 9 bases agree with TRBD2. Germline loops: CDR1 LGHNA, CDR2 YSLEER. This CDR3 has 14 residues. The V and J ends lost 11 bases and 1 base, in that order; junction bases with no gene match: 9. The DNA for the CDR3 is TGCGCCCGGACGGGACTAGCAGGATCCTACGAGCAGTACTTC. Translation: CARTGLAGSYEQYF.

This sequence joins TRBV10-1 and TRBJ1-5, with TRBD1 matching over 7 bases. The CDR3 consists of 17 residues. V dropped 8 bases and J dropped 7; count of bases not matched to a gene: 20. Germline values: CDR1 WNHNN, CDR2 SYGVQD (reference sequence). In nucleotides, the CDR3 is TGCGCCAGCCGCTACCCCAAGAGGGGGCCTGGAAGGCAGCCCCAGCATTTT. It codes for CASRYPKRGPGRQPQHF.

This clone was picked up a small number of times. This chain joins TRBV18 and TRBJ1-5; D gene ambiguous. Germline CDR1 is KGHSH and CDR2 is LQKENI. CDR3 size: 14 residues. Trimming took 3 bases from V and 9 from J, leaving 15 bases between them. CDR3 coding DNA: TGTGCCAGCTCACCCGGGTACGCCGGTGGGCCCCAGCATTTT. This translates into CASSPGYAGGPQHF. The full variable domain, with the rest looked up from reference TRBV18 and TRBJ1-5, is NAGVMQNPRHLVRRRGQEARLRCSPMKGHSHVYWYRQLPEEGLKFMVYLQKENIIDESGMPKERFSAEFPKEGPSILRIQQVVRGDSAAYFCASSPGYAGGPQHFGDGTRLSIL.

CDR3 DNA sequence: TGCGCCAGCAGCCGCCTGGCGGGAGTAGACACTGAAGCTTTCTTT. Translating it yields CASSRLAGVDTEAFF. The chain employs TRBV5-1 and TRBJ1-1; D remains ambiguous. The CDR3 spans 15 residues. The germline V gene encodes CDR1 SGHRS and CDR2 YFSETQ. The V and J ends lost 4 bases and 3 bases respectively, with 16 bases between them. The complete variable domain, with remaining parts taken from reference TRBV5-1 and TRBJ1-1, reads KAGVTQTPRYLIKTRGQQVTLSCSPISGHRSVSWYQQTPGQGLQFLFEYFSETQRNKGNFPGRFSGRQFSNSRSEMNVSTLELGDSALYLCASSRLAGVDTEAFFGQGTRLTVV.

The chain joins TRBV7-2 to TRBJ2-3, with D unresolved. The germline V gene has CDR1 SGHTA and CDR2 FQGNSA. The length of the CDR3 is 14 residues. Trimming removed 5 bases from V and 0 bases from J, with 9 bases in between. The CDR3 DNA follows: TGTGCCAGCAGCCCAGAGGTGAGCACAGATACGCAGTATTTT. As protein: CASSPEVSTDTQYF.